This T cell receptor (beta chain) is from a study of memory CD4+ T cells and cytomegalovirus serostatus. Background on the study: Healthy Belgian adult donors included fewer than 10 CMV-positive and approximately 25 CMV-negative people.

Here immunoSEQ multiplex PCR was the method, and the copy in TCRdb shows in-frame clones only, minus some. The sample lists tens of thousands of clones, around 81% occurring once. Note on this clone: What it binds is not known.

Single viable CD3+CD4+CD8-CD45RO+ cells were sorted as the memory CD4+ T cells. Points from the study as a whole: The CMV-associated TCR signature appears largely within the CD4+ memory repertoire.

The specimen sequenced was memory CD4+ T cells from blood. The receptor's source is an adult in good health and CMV-seronegative.

The CDR3 bases are TGTGCCAGCAGCCGGGGAGCCCCATACGGAGATACGCAGTATTTT. Encoded protein: CASSRGAPYGDTQYF. The chain carries TRBV28 and TRBJ2-3; perhaps TRBD2 as D (5 bases). The CDR3 sequence is 15 residues long. The V and J ends lost 6 bases and 5 bases respectively, with 18 bases between them. Germline CDR1 is MDHEN and CDR2 is SYDVKM.